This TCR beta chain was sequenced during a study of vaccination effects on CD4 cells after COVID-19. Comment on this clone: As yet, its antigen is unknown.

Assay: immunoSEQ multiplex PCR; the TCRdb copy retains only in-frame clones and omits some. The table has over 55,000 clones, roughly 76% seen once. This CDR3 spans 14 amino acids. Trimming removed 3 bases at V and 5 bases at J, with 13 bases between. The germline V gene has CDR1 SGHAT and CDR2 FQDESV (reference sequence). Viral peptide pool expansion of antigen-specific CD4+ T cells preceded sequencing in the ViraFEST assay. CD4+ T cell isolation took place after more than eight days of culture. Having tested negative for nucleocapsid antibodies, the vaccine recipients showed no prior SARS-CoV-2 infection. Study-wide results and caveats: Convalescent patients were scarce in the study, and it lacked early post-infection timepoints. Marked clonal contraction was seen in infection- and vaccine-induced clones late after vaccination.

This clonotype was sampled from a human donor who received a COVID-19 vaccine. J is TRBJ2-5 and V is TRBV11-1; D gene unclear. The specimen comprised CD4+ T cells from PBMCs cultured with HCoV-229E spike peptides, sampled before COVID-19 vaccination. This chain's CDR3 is CASSFNLLLETQYF. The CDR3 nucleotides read TGTGCCAGCAGCTTTAACCTCCTTCTCGAGACCCAGTACTTC.